This passage covers 20 T cell receptor beta chains from one sample sequenced in a study of T cell repertoires in cytomegalovirus infection. TCRdb processed the reads anew with MiXCR; each CDR3 protein has one entry. The sample includes fewer than 550,000 distinct CDR3 sequences, around 27% seen only once; the top ten take roughly 13%. Specimen: PBMCs. The receptor set was obtained from a human donor in good health (CMV status not recorded). Some clones in this sample may be carry-over from other donors' samples.

J is TRBJ1-2 and V is TRBV25-1; TRBD1 matches at 8 bases. The CDR3 runs 13 residues. Germline V gene sequence: CDR1 MGHDK, CDR2 SYGVNS. Trimming at V came to 7 bases and at J to 8 bases, leaving 9 bases not matched to a gene. CDR3 sequence reads: CASTGTGANGYTF. DNA for the CDR3: TGTGCCAGCACGGGGACAGGAGCAAACGGCTACACCTTC.

This clonotype was seen at least ten times. The chain recombines TRBV7-2 with TRBJ2-5; weak D call: TRBD2 (6 bases). V was cut by 6 bases and J by 2 bases, with 16 bases left in between. The CDR3 has 15 residues. Germline CDR1 and CDR2: SGHTA and FQGNSA. The CDR3 reads CASRGGAAPQETQYF. Here the CDR3 DNA reads TGTGCCAGCAGGGGCGGGGCTGCTCCTCAAGAGACCCAGTACTTC.

J is TRBJ2-7 and V is TRBV11-2, with D hard to call. Germline values: CDR1 SGHAT, CDR2 FQNNGV. The CDR3 length is 13 residues. V shed 2 bases and J shed 2 bases, with 7 bases lying between them. In DNA, the CDR3 is TGTGCCAGCAGCTTAAGGCAGGCCTACGAGCAGTACTTC. Protein product: CASSLRQAYEQYF.

V usage is TRBV6-2 or TRBV6-3 and J usage is TRBJ2-1; TRBD2 matches 12 bases. The CDR3 totals 21 residues. Germline V gene sequence: CDR1 MNHEY, CDR2 SVGEGT. Trimming took 5 bases from V and 0 from J; bases not matched to a gene: 17. The CDR3 bases are TGTGCCAGCAGTCTTACTAGCGGGAGGCCCCGGGCAGAGAGCTCCTACAATGAGCAGTTCTTC. It encodes CASSLTSGRPRAESSYNEQFF.

There are a few counts of this clonotype. This chain joins TRBV6-1 and TRBJ2-1, with a possible D match to TRBD2 (6 bases). Per germline, CDR1 MNHNS and CDR2 SASEGT. The V end lost 6 bases, the J end lost 11 bases, and 14 bases lay between the germline ends. There are 12 residues in the CDR3. The CDR3 sequence: CASSPGLPKQFF. CDR3 bases: TGTGCCAGCAGCCCCGGACTACCTAAGCAGTTCTTC.

There are a few counts of this clonotype. V usage is TRBV14 and J usage is TRBJ2-1; D perhaps matches TRBD2 (5 bases). Trimming left V 2 bases short and J 3 bases short, with 8 bases between. CDR1 is SGHDN, CDR2 FVKESK, per germline. This CDR3 has 14 residues. CDR3 DNA sequence: TGTGCCAGCAGCCAATTTCGGGGCTACAATGAGCAGTTCTTC. Its translation is CASSQFRGYNEQFF. The full variable domain, with the rest looked up from reference TRBV14 and TRBJ2-1, is EAGVTQFPSHSVIEKGQTVTLRCDPISGHDNLYWYRRVMGKEIKFLLHFVKESKQDESGMPNNRFLAERTGGTYSTLKVQPAELEDSGVYFCASSQFRGYNEQFFGPGTRLTVL.

This CDR3 reads CSALTDIPRNDYGYTF. CDR3 DNA sequence: TGCAGTGCTCTGACTGACATCCCCCGAAACGACTATGGCTACACCTTC. The chain joins TRBV20-1 to TRBJ1-2, with unresolved D. Trimming pared 5 bases from V and 3 bases from J, leaving 22 bases between. The germline gives CDR1 DFQATT, CDR2 SNEGSKA (reference sequence). The CDR3 covers 16 residues.

This clonotype has more than one count but fewer than ten. This sequence joins TRBV7-2 and TRBJ2-3, with unresolved D. V gave up 2 bases and J gave up 5 bases, with 8 bases separating them. Germline CDR1 is SGHTA and CDR2 is FQGNSA. This CDR3 region has 13 residues. The DNA for the CDR3 is TGTGCCAGCAGCTTAAGGAGTAGAGATACGCAGTATTTT. Protein product: CASSLRSRDTQYF.

The chain has TRBV7-6 and TRBJ2-3; 9 bases match TRBD2. Germline assignment: CDR1 SGHVS and CDR2 FNYEAQ. The V and J ends lost 2 bases and 4 bases, in that order; junction bases with no gene match: 4. The CDR3 has 15 residues. CDR3 protein: CASSLLSGRADTQYF. The CDR3 DNA is TGTGCCAGCAGCTTACTTAGCGGGAGAGCAGATACGCAGTATTTT.

J is TRBJ2-3 and V is TRBV20-1; TRBD2 matches at 8 bases. Germline-derived CDR1 and CDR2 are DFQATT and SNEGSKA (reference sequence). J lost 1 base, V lost 2 bases, and 8 bases had no gene match. The CDR3 runs 16 residues. CDR3 nucleotides: TGCAGTGCTAGACCCTTACTAGCGGAGGGCACAGATACGCAGTATTTT. This gives the protein CSARPLLAEGTDTQYF.

This clonotype was counted only a few times. The J gene is TRBJ2-3, the V gene TRBV24-1; 12 bases match TRBD2. The CDR3 sequence is 13 residues long. V lost 10 bases to trimming and J lost 3 bases; unmatched junction nucleotides: 1. Germline V lookup: CDR1 KGHDR, CDR2 SFDVKD. CDR3 amino acids: CATTSGSTDTQYF. In DNA form, the CDR3 reads TGTGCCACGACTAGCGGGAGTACAGATACGCAGTATTTT.

This clonotype has a handful of counts. V usage is TRBV28 and J usage is TRBJ2-1; possibly TRBD2 for D (6 bases). CDR3 length equals 21 residues. Germline CDR1 and CDR2: MDHEN and SYDVKM. Trimming pared 5 bases from V and 1 base from J, leaving 30 bases between. The CDR3 here is CASSPPGRGLRGRSSYNEQFF. In DNA, the CDR3 is TGTGCCAGCAGTCCCCCCGGCCGGGGACTCCGGGGTAGGAGTTCCTACAATGAGCAGTTCTTC. The full variable domain, rest sourced from reference TRBV28 and TRBJ2-1, is DVKVTQSSRYLVKRTGEKVFLECVQDMDHENMFWYRQDPGLGLRLIYFSYDVKMKEKGDIPEGYSVSREKKERFSLILESASTNQTSMYLCASSPPGRGLRGRSSYNEQFFGPGTRLTVL.

V gene TRBV30 combines with J gene TRBJ2-1, with D maybe TRBD1 (5 bases). CDR1 is GTSNPN and CDR2 is SVGIG in the germline V gene (reference sequence). The CDR3 is 12 residues long. The ends were cut back, 5 bases at V and 6 bases at J, with 11 bases in the middle. The CDR3 DNA is TGTGCCTGGGGTGACAGTAGCAATGAGCAGTTCTTC. Protein sequence: CAWGDSSNEQFF.

The chain is built from TRBV20-1 and TRBJ2-7; 12 nucleotides align to TRBD1. J lost 7 bases, V lost 4 bases, and 8 bases had no gene match. The CDR3 covers 14 residues. Germline V lookup: CDR1 DFQATT, CDR2 SNEGSKA (reference sequence). The CDR3 bases are TGCAGTGCTACCGGGACAGGGGGCGAATGGGAGCAGTACTTC. Its translation is CSATGTGGEWEQYF.

The J gene is TRBJ2-3, the V gene TRBV11-2, with 10 bases that match TRBD2. The CDR3 covers 17 residues. The V gene's germline CDR1 is SGHAT and CDR2 FQNNGV. After removal of 8 bases from V and 4 bases from J, the junction contained 15 bases not matched to a gene. The CDR3 spells CASPPRNSLAGADTQYF. CDR3 in DNA: TGTGCCAGCCCTCCCCGCAACTCTCTAGCGGGAGCAGATACGCAGTATTTT. Looking up the rest from reference TRBV11-2 and TRBJ2-3 gives the full variable domain: EAGVAQSPRYKIIEKRQSVAFWCNPISGHATLYWYQQILGQGPKLLIQFQNNGVVDDSQLPKDRFSAERLKGVDSTLKIQPAKLEDSAVYLCASPPRNSLAGADTQYFGPGTRLTVL.

About this clonotype itself: This may arise from a read error, as a much more abundant clone is one base away. V is TRBV5-4 and J is TRBJ2-3; tentative D call: TRBD2 (5 bases). The CDR3 totals 18 residues. V gave up 2 bases and J gave up 0 bases, with 19 bases separating them. Germline lookup yields CDR1 SGHNT and CDR2 YYREEE (reference sequence). This CDR3 is CASSFGGGPTPSTDTQYF. Written as DNA, the CDR3 is TGTGCCAGCAGCTTTGGTGGCGGGCCGACCCCCAGCACAGATACGCAGTATTTT.

The chain links TRBV2 to TRBJ1-2; 7 bases agree with TRBD1. Germline assignment: CDR1 SNHLY and CDR2 FYNNEI. The junction had 1 base not matched to a gene; V was cut back by 7 bases and J by 2 bases. The CDR3 runs to 12 residues. The DNA of the CDR3 is TGTGCCAGCAAGGGGGCAAACTATGGCTACACCTTC. It encodes CASKGANYGYTF.

The genes are TRBV5-5 and TRBJ2-3; D gene unclear. Trimming took off 4 bases at V and 8 bases at J, with 14 bases between the two ends. The CDR3 contains 13 residues. The germline V gene encodes CDR1 SGHKS and CDR2 YYEKEE (reference sequence). CDR3 coding DNA: TGTGCCAGCAGCCAGACCCTGGAAGGTACGCAGTATTTT. Translated, it gives CASSQTLEGTQYF.

The V call is TRBV6-6, the J call TRBJ1-2; TRBD1 matches 7 bases. The CDR3 length is 17 residues. V lost 5 bases and J lost 8; bases outside the gene matches: 20. CDR1 is MNHNY, CDR2 SVGAGI, per germline (reference sequence). The CDR3 DNA reads as TGTGCCAGCAGTCTACAGCCTACAAAAACAGGGGAGAGGGGCTACACCTTC. Amino acid sequence: CASSLQPTKTGERGYTF.

This clonotype occurred many times. The chain uses TRBV7-2 and TRBJ2-7; D possibly uses TRBD1 or TRBD2 (5 bases each). The germline CDR1 and CDR2 sequences are SGHTA and FQGNSA. Trimming removed 3 bases from V and 0 bases from J, with 12 bases in between. The CDR3 is made up of 15 amino acids. The DNA of the CDR3 is TGTGCCAGCAGCTTGGGGACGGTGAGCTCCTACGAGCAGTACGTC. This sequence encodes CASSLGTVSSYEQYV.